Listed below are T cell receptor beta chains from one sample, sequenced in a study of long-term antiretroviral therapy in people with HIV. Using immunoSEQ multiplex PCR, the repertoire was profiled, and TCRdb retains in-frame clones only, with some absent. The sample has 42,000 or so clones, around nine tenths seen once. The material was unsorted PBMCs, obtained 0.1 years before starting antiretroviral therapy. The receptors originated from a woman aged 50 to 60 with HIV. Both conserved end residues are part of each CDR3. A D gene is named only where the DNA matches it firmly. Rows give clone size only sometimes, using once, few, many, or a class for an expanded clone.

CDR3nt	CDR3aa	v_gene	j_gene	abundance	d_gene
TGTGCCAGCAGCCAAGCCGGGACGGACACTGAAGCTTTCTTT	CASSQAGTDTEAFF	TRBV4-2	TRBJ1-1	.	.
TGTGCCAGCAGCGCACAGGGAGCTAACTATGGCTACACCTTC	CASSAQGANYGYTF	TRBV9	TRBJ1-2	.	.
TGTGCCTGGAGTTCCCTGAGGGGTAGCAATCAGCCCCAGCATTTT	CAWSSLRGSNQPQHF	TRBV30	TRBJ1-5	.	.
TGCGCCAGCAGCCAACGGACTAGCGGGGGCCAAGAGACCCAGTACTTC	CASSQRTSGGQETQYF	TRBV4-1	TRBJ2-5	.	TRBD2
TGTGCCAGCAGCTCCGACCCCACCGGGGAGCTGTTTTTT	CASSSDPTGELFF	TRBV7-9	TRBJ2-2	.	.
TGCGCCAGCAGTGAGGCCGGGACAGGGAACACTGAAGCTTTCTTT	CASSEAGTGNTEAFF	TRBV10-1	TRBJ1-1	.	TRBD1
TGTGCCAGCAGTCAAACTTACTCAGCCGAGCAGTACTTC	CASSQTYSAEQYF	TRBV6-5	TRBJ2-7	.	.
TGTGCCAGCAGCCCTTCGGGGAACGGCTACACCTTC	CASSPSGNGYTF	TRBV7-9	TRBJ1-2	few	.
TGTGCCAGCAGACCGACAGGGGATGATACGCAGTATTTT	CASRPTGDDTQYF	TRBV6-5	TRBJ2-3	.	TRBD1
TGTGCCAGCAGCTTAACTGGTTCGTCTTCACCCCTCCACTTT	CASSLTGSSSPLHF	TRBV7-3	TRBJ1-6	.	.
TGTGCCAGCTCACCATCCACGGGAGTTAACTATGGCTACACCTTC	CASSPSTGVNYGYTF	TRBV18	TRBJ1-2	.	.
TGCGCCAGCAGGGACGGGTTAGGGCCCCAGCATTTT	CASRDGLGPQHF	TRBV5-1	TRBJ1-5	.	.
TGTGCCAGCTCAAGCCGGGACAGGGACCGTGGCTACACCTTC	CASSSRDRDRGYTF	TRBV18	TRBJ1-2	.	TRBD1
TGTGCCAGCAGTGAAGCGGCGGGGGAAAACATTCAGTACTTC	CASSEAAGENIQYF	TRBV2	TRBJ2-4	.	TRBD2
TGCAGCGTTGTGGGTGGGGTTGGCTACACCTTC	CSVVGGVGYTF	TRBV29-1	TRBJ1-2	once	.
TGTGCCAGCAGCTTTAGACAGCTTAATCAGCCCCAGCATTTT	CASSFRQLNQPQHF	TRBV5-8	TRBJ1-5	.	.
TGTGCCAGTAGGAGAACAGGGGACAACTATGGCTACACCTTC	CASRRTGDNYGYTF	TRBV19	TRBJ1-2	.	TRBD1
TGCGCCAGCAGCAACAGGGGGAACACTGAAGCTTTCTTT	CASSNRGNTEAFF	TRBV5-1	TRBJ1-1	.	TRBD1
TGTGCCAGTAGTCCTGGTTGGGAGACCCAGTACTTC	CASSPGWETQYF	TRBV19	TRBJ2-5	.	.
TGTGCCAGCAGTGAGGACAGGGGGCTGTTTTATGAGCAGTTCTTC	CASSEDRGLFYEQFF	TRBV6-1	TRBJ2-1	.	TRBD1
TGTGCCAGCAGCATCCACGGGACAGGGCCGGCCGGGGAGCTGTTTTTT	CASSIHGTGPAGELFF	TRBV7-9	TRBJ2-2	.	TRBD1
TGCGCCAGCAGTTCGCTACTGGATAATTCACCCCTCCACTTT	CASSSLLDNSPLHF	TRBV5-1	TRBJ1-6	.	.